This T cell receptor (beta chain) was captured by sequencing in a study of cytomegalovirus exposure and HLA in healthy donors (TCRdb year 2017). In the study overall: A later analysis indicated that the roughly 120 validation repertoires were generated on the platform also employed for the approximately 700 repertoires of the first cohort. High-throughput TCR immunosequencing, statistical association of individual TCRs with disease status, and machine learning were combined to predict cytomegalovirus infection status. Besides the first cohort of under 700 subjects, a separate validation cohort made up of 120 or so different subjects was used. The study aimed to test whether cataloging public T cell receptors could reveal signatures of past pathogen exposure.

The CDR3 spans 17 residues, from the cysteine through the phenylalanine. The kept DNA is CDR3 alone, 51 bases in frame from the first base. V is cut back by 6 bases and J by 4 bases, with 13 bases in the junction unmatched. In the germline V gene (reference sequence), CDR1 corresponds to MNHEY and CDR2 to SMNVEV. Separate from the approximately 730-subject first cohort, the validation cohort of 90 to 150 subjects was the group to which the donors belonged. General study outcomes and caveats: The classifier was reported to diagnose cytomegalovirus status with high specificity and sensitivity in both the original cohort and the validation cohort. In vitro tests confirmed that three of the cytomegalovirus-associated TCR beta chains recognize cytomegalovirus antigens. The authors suggested that the approach could potentially be extended to other disease states and immunological phenotypes. The validation cohort had no HLA typing available for a later analysis, so co-occurrence within that cohort was assessed over all 120 or so repertoires. In the study, approximately 150 TCR beta chains were listed as associated with cytomegalovirus. While some public TCRs were present in many individuals, most TCR sequences turned up only very rarely across donors. Of the cluster scores, about 94% were above 0 in a later analysis, which found that TCRs clustered in the first cohort also tended to co-occur in the 95 to 150 validation repertoires.

Library method: the immunoSEQ multiplex PCR assay. As for the authors' bioinformatics: A statistical classification framework was built for diagnosing cytomegalovirus status from the catalog of TCR beta chain sequences. Held by TCRdb, this immuneACCESS table contains in-frame sequences only and omits some clones. Under half of the omission traces to an unresolved V gene where checked; the cause of the rest is unknown. That table is the source of V, J and clone size, and D and trimming were worked out from the DNA. For this sample there are roughly 120,000 clones; about 91% appear just once. Together, the top ten hold 1.5% to 2% of the sample. As regards this clone: Its antigen specificity is not known. No qualities accompany the bases; no much larger clone lies one base away.

This receptor was taken from a man aged 18 to 29 in good health and CMV-seronegative. The rearrangement combines TRBV27 with TRBJ2-1, and TRBD2 matches 9 of the central bases. The specimen was PBMCs. This receptor carries the CDR3 CASRTFGREGLYNEQFF. The DNA reads as follows: TGTGCCAGCAGAACCTTCGGGCGGGAGGGCTTATACAATGAGCAGTTCTTC.